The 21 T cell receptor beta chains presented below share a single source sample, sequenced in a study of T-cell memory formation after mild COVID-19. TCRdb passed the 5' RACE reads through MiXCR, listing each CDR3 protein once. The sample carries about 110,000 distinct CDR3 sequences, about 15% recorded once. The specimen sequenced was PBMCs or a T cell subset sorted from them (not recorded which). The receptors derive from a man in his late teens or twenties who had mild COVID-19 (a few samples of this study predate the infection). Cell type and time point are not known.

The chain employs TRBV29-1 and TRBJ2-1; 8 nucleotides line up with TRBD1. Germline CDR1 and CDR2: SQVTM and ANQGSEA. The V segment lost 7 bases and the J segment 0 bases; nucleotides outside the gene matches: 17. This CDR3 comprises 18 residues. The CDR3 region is CSAEPGQAGSYSYNEQFF. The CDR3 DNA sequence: TGCAGCGCCGAACCGGGACAGGCGGGCTCTTACTCCTACAATGAGCAGTTCTTC.

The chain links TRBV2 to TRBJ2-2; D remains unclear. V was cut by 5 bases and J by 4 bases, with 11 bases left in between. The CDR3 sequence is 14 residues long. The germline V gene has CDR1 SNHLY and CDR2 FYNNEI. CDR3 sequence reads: CASSSSESTGELFF. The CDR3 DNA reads TGTGCCAGCAGTTCCTCCGAGAGCACCGGGGAGCTGTTTTTT. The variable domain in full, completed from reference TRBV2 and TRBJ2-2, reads EPEVTQTPSHQVTQMGQEVILRCVPISNHLYFYWYRQILGQKVEFLVSFYNNEISEKSEIFDDQFSVERPDGSNFTLKIRSTKLEDSAMYFCASSSSESTGELFFGEGSRLTVL.

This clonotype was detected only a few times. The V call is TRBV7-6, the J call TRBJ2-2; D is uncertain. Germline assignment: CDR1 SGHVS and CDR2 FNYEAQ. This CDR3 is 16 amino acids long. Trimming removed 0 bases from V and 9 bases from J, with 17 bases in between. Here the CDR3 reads CASSLAREYQSRELFF. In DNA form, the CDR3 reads TGTGCCAGCAGCTTAGCCCGCGAGTATCAATCCCGGGAGCTGTTTTTT.

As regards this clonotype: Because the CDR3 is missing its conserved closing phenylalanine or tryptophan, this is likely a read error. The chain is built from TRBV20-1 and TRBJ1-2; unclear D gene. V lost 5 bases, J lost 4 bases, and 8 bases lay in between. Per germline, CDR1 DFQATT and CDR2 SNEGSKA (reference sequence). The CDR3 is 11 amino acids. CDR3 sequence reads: CSADDRYGYTY. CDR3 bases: TGCAGTGCTGACGACCGCTATGGCTACACCTAC.

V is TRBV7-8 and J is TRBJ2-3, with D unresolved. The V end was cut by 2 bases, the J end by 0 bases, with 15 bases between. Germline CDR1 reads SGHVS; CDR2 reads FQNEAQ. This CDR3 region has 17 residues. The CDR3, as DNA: TGTGCCAGCAGCTTAAGCGAAAGGTTAACTAGCACAGATACGCAGTATTTT. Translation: CASSLSERLTSTDTQYF.

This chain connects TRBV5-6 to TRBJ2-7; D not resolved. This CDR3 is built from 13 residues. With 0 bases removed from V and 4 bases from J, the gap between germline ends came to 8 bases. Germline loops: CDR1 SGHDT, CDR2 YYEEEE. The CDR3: CASSLDRSYEQYV. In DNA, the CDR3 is TGTGCCAGCAGCTTGGACCGGTCTTACGAGCAGTACGTC.

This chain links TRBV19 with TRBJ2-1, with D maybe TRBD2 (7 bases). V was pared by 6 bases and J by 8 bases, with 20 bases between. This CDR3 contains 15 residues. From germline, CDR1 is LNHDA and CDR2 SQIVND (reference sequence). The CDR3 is CASRGWAGAQDEQFF. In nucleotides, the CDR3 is TGTGCCAGTAGGGGATGGGCGGGGGCTCAGGATGAGCAGTTCTTC.

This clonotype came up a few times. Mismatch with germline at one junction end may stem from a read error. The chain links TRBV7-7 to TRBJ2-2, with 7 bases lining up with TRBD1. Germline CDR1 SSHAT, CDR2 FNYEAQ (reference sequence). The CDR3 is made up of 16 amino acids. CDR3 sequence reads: CASSLSRQGNTGELFF. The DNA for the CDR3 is TGTGCTAGCAGCTTGTCACGACAGGGGAACACCGGGGAGCTGTTTTTT.

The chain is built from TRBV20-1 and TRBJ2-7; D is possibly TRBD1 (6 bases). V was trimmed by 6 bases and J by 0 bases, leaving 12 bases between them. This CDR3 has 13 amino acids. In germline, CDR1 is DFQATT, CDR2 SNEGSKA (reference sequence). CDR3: CSAPRDNSYEQYF. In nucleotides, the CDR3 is TGCAGTGCGCCAAGGGACAACTCCTACGAGCAGTACTTC.

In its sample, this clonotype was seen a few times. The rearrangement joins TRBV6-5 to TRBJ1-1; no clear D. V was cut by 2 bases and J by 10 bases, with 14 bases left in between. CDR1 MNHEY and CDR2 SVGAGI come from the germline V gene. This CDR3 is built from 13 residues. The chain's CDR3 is CASSYRSGRRAFF. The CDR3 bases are TGTGCCAGCAGTTACCGTTCGGGGAGACGAGCTTTCTTT.

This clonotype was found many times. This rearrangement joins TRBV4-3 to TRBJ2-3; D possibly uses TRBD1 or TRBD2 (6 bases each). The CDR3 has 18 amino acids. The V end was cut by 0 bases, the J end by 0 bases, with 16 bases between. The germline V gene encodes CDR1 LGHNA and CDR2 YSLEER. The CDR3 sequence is CASSQDLLTGASTDTQYF. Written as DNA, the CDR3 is TGCGCCAGCAGCCAAGATCTGCTTACGGGGGCTAGCACAGATACGCAGTATTTT.

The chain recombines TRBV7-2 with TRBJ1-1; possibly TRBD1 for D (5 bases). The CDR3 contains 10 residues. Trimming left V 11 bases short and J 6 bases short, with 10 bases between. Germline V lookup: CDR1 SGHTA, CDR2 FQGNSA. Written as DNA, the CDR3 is TGTGCCGCGGGGGGATCTGAAGCTTTCTTT. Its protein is CAAGGSEAFF.

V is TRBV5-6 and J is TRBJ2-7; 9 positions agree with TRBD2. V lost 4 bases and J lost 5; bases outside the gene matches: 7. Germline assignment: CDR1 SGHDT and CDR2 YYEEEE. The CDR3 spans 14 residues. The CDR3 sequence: CASSTGLASHEQYF. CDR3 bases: TGTGCCAGCAGCACGGGACTAGCAAGCCACGAGCAGTACTTC.

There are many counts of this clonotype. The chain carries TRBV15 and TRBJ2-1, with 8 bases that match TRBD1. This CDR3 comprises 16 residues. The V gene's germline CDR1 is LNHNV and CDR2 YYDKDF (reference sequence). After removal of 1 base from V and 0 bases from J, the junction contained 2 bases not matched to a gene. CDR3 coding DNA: TGTGCCACCAGCAGAGGGACAGGGAGCTCCTACAATGAGCAGTTCTTC. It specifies CATSRGTGSSYNEQFF.

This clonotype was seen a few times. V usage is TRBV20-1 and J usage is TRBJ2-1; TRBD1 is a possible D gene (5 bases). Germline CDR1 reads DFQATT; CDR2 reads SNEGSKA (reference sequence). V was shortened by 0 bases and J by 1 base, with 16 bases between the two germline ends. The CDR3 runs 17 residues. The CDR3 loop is CSAREGDLFGSYNEQFF. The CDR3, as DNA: TGCAGTGCTAGAGAAGGGGATCTGTTCGGATCCTACAATGAGCAGTTCTTC.

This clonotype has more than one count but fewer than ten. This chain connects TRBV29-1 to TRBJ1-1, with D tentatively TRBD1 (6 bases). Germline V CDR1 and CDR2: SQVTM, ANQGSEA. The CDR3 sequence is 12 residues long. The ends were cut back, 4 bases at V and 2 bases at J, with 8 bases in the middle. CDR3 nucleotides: TGCAGCGTTGCAGGGGATAACACTGAAGCTTTCTTT. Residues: CSVAGDNTEAFF.

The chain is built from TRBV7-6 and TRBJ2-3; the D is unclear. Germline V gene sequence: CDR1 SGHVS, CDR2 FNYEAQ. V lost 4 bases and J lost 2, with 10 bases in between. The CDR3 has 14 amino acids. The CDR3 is CASSSHFSTDTQYF. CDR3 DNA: TGTGCCAGCAGCTCACATTTTTCCACAGATACGCAGTATTTT.

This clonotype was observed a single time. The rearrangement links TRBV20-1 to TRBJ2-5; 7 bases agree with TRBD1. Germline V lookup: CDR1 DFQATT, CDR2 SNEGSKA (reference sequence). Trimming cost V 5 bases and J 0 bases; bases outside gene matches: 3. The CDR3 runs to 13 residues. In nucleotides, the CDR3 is TGCAGTGCTTTGACAGGGTACCAAGAGACCCAGTACTTC. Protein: CSALTGYQETQYF.

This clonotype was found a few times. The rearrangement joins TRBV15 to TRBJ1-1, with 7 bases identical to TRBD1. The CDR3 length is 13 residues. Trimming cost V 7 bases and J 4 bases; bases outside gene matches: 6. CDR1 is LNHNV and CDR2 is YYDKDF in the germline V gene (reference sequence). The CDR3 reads CATTPGTATEAFF. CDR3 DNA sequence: TGTGCCACCACCCCCGGGACAGCCACTGAAGCTTTCTTT.

The CDR3 DNA sequence: TGTGCCAGCAGCCCATCCAGTTCGGGGCTCTTTAGCGGGGGGACCAACAATGAGCAGTTCTTC. Translated: CASSPSSSGLFSGGTNNEQFF. The chain couples TRBV5-8 to TRBJ2-1; 10 bases agree with TRBD2. This CDR3 has 21 residues. Trimming took 4 bases from V and 5 from J; bases not matched to a gene: 24. CDR1 is SGHTS, CDR2 YDEGEE, per germline.

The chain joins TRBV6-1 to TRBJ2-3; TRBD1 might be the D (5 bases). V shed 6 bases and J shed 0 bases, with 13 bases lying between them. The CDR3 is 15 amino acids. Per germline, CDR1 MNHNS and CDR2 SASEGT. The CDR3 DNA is TGTGCCAGCAGGGAATTTGGGGCTAGCACAGATACGCAGTATTTT. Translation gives CASREFGASTDTQYF.